This TCR beta chain was identified in a study of blood T cells in healthy people across ages. In the study overall: The template switching approach captured approximately one barcoded beta molecule for every two T cells.

Study-wide findings and caveats: Diversity of TCR beta per million T cells declined in a roughly linear way with age.

This CDR3 contains 13 residues. From germline, CDR1 is GTSNPN and CDR2 SVGIG (reference sequence). V shed 0 bases and J shed 5 bases, with 10 bases lying between them. A sample-barcoded 5' primer and a J-beta primer mix were used in a second PCR of roughly 6 to 11 cycles. Each cDNA molecule, via a template-switch adaptor with 12 random nucleotides, was tagged. Each CDR3 protein gets one entry after TCRdb re-called the 5' RACE reads with MiXCR. This sample has over 600,000 distinct CDR3 sequences, with about 43% found just once. For this clonotype: The antigen is not known.

The chain has TRBV30 and TRBJ1-1; D not certain. The specimen sequenced was blood. This TCR came from a man at least 80 years old in good health. The chain's CDR3 is CAWSVRERTEAFF. CDR3 DNA sequence: TGTGCCTGGAGTGTTAGGGAGAGGACTGAAGCTTTCTTT.